This T cell receptor beta chain was recorded in a study of cytomegalovirus exposure and HLA in healthy donors. Whole-study results and caveats: Earlier findings revealed that most TCR beta V segments proved productive either about 87% or about 30% of the time.

There are a few counts of this clone. Its matching antigen is unknown. Germline V gene data show CDR1 as LGHNA and CDR2 as YSLEER. Germline trimming cut 3 bases from V and 2 bases from J; bases unmatched to any gene: 4. This CDR3 has 15 residues. Amplification used 60 Vbeta primers and 13 Jbeta primers. Sequencing was performed with immunoSEQ multiplex PCR; in TCRdb, only in-frame clones are kept and a portion is missing. The profile shows some 150,000 clones, approximately 87% of them singletons. This chain connects TRBV4-3 to TRBJ2-1, with 7 bases lining up with TRBD1. The sample taken for sequencing was PBMCs. The sequence derives from a woman in her thirties in good health and CMV-seronegative. DNA for the CDR3: TGCGCCAGCAGCCACGGGACAGTCCCCTACAATGAGCAGTTCTTC. Translated: CASSHGTVPYNEQFF.